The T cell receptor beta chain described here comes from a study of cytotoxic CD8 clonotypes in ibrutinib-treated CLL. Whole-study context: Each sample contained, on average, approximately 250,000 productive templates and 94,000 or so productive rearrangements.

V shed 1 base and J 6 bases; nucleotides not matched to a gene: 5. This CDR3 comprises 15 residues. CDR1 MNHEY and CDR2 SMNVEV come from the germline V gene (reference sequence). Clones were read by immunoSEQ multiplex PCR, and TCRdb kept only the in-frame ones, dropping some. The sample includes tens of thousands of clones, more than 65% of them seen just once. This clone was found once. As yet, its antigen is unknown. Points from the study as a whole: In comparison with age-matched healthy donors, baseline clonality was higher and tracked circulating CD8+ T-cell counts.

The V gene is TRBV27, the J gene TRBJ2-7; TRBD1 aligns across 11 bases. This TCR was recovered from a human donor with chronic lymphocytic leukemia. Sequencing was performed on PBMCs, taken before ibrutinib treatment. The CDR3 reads CASSLLGQGVGEQYF. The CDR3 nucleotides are TGTGCCAGCAGTTTATTGGGACAGGGGGTGGGCGAGCAGTACTTC.